A selection of T cell receptor beta chains follows, all from one sample in a study of T-cell memory formation after mild COVID-19. TCRdb redid the calling of the 5' RACE reads with MiXCR, one entry per CDR3 protein. The sample comprises just under 350,000 distinct CDR3 sequences, around 13% of which are singletons, and 20% to 25% rests with the top ten. The sample comprised PBMCs or a T cell subset sorted from them (not recorded which). These TCRs come from a man between 18 and 35 years old who had mild COVID-19 (a few samples of this study predate the infection). Cell type and time point are not known. Both conserved end residues are part of each CDR3. Each record gives: D gene, clone size, V gene, J gene, CDR3 length, CDR3 DNA, CDR3 protein. The D gene is left open where the match is weak. A clone size is listed for some rows: how often the clone was seen (once, few, many), or a class if it is expanded.

>-|few|TRBV7-7|TRBJ2-1|16
TGTGCCAGCAGCTTACGAACGGTTAGCTCCTACAATGAGCAGTTCTTC
CASSLRTVSSYNEQFF
>-|-|TRBV20-1|TRBJ1-6|12
TGCAGCGTCATGGGATATAATTCACCCCTCCACTTT
CSVMGYNSPLHF
>-|-|TRBV6-2/TRBV6-3|TRBJ1-6|12
TGTGCCAGCAGTCCCCGAGATTCACCCCTCCACTTT
CASSPRDSPLHF
>-|few|TRBV7-2|TRBJ2-1|14
TGTGCCAGCAGCTTAAACGGGCAGTACAATGAGCAGTTCTTC
CASSLNGQYNEQFF
>TRBD2|few|TRBV6-6|TRBJ2-7|16
TGTGCCAGCAGCACATTAGCGGGGGGCTATTCCTACGAGCAGTACTTC
CASSTLAGGYSYEQYF
>-|many|TRBV24-1|TRBJ2-1|12
TGTGCCACCGCCTACAGGGTGAATGAGCAGTTCTTC
CATAYRVNEQFF
>TRBD1|-|TRBV29-1|TRBJ2-7|16
TGCAGCGTTGGCGGGACAGGGGCCGGGATGGGGTACGAGCAGTACTTC
CSVGGTGAGMGYEQYF
>-|few|TRBV29-1|TRBJ2-7|13
TGCAGCGTTGAGGGGGATAGCTCCTACGAGCAGTACTTC
CSVEGDSSYEQYF
>TRBD2|-|TRBV11-2|TRBJ2-3|16
TGTGCCAGCAGCCCTGGACTAGCGGGGCCCACAGATACGCAGTATTTT
CASSPGLAGPTDTQYF
>-|many|TRBV4-1|TRBJ1-4|14
TGCGCCAGCAGCCAGATAATGGACGGCTCGAAACTGTTTTTT
CASSQIMDGSKLFF
>-|few|TRBV12-3/TRBV12-4|TRBJ1-3|16
TGTGCCAGCCGTGCAGAGGCCCTTAGCTCTGGAAACACCATATATTTT
CASRAEALSSGNTIYF
>TRBD2|-|TRBV9|TRBJ2-5|14
TGTGCCAGCAGCGCGGGACTACAACAAGAGACCCAGTACTTC
CASSAGLQQETQYF
>TRBD1|many|TRBV20-1|TRBJ1-2|15
TGCAGTGCTAGAGAAAGGACAGGGGGCCTGGGTGGCTACACCTTC
CSARERTGGLGGYTF
>-|few|TRBV6-6|TRBJ2-5|13
TGTGCCAGCATTCGCTTCCCCCAAGAGACCCAGTACTTC
CASIRFPQETQYF
>-|few|TRBV20-1|TRBJ1-5|14
TGCAGTGCTACCTGGAGGGGTGGAAATCAGCCCCAGCATTTT
CSATWRGGNQPQHF
>-|-|TRBV7-8|TRBJ2-3|17
TGTGCCAGCAGCCTACGCCGGCCGAGAACAGGGTCAGATACGCAGTATTTT
CASSLRRPRTGSDTQYF
>-|-|TRBV12-3/TRBV12-4|TRBJ1-1|14
TGTGCCAGCAGCCGTCACACAGGTGGCGCTGAAGCTTTCTTT
CASSRHTGGAEAFF
>-|few|TRBV4-3|TRBJ1-4|18
TGCGCCAGCAGCCAAGAATCGGGGGATCCGGAGACCAATGAAAAACTGTTTTTT
CASSQESGDPETNEKLFF
>-|few|TRBV9|TRBJ1-2|12
TGTGCCAGCAGCCCAGCTAGCTATGGCTACACCTTC
CASSPASYGYTF
>TRBD1|few|TRBV20-1|TRBJ1-1|14
TGCAGTGCTTGGGACAGGCCGGGGGGAACTGAAGCTTTCTTT
CSAWDRPGGTEAFF
>TRBD2|few|TRBV20-1|TRBJ2-7|17
TGCAGTGCTAGCCCCGGGACTAGCGGGGGGTCGGGTTACGAGCAGTACTTC
CSASPGTSGGSGYEQYF
>TRBD1|-|TRBV6-1|TRBJ1-5|14
TGTGCCAGCAGAAGGACAGGAAACAATCAGCCCCAGCATTTT
CASRRTGNNQPQHF
>-|-|TRBV5-1|TRBJ2-7|14
TGCGCCAGCAGCCCACAGACAGTAGGCTACGAGCAGTACTTC
CASSPQTVGYEQYF
>-|few|TRBV5-1|TRBJ2-5|15
TGCGCCAGCAGCCGGGGATGGGGAAACCAAGAGACCCAGTACTTC
CASSRGWGNQETQYF
>TRBD2|-|TRBV7-6|TRBJ2-3|15
TGTGCCAGCAGCTCAACCGGGACTAGTGGAGATACGCAGTATTTT
CASSSTGTSGDTQYF
>-|many|TRBV4-3|TRBJ1-1|15
TGCGCCAGCAGCCAAGACTGGAGGGGAGACACTGAAGCTTTCTTT
CASSQDWRGDTEAFF
>-|many|TRBV12-3/TRBV12-4|TRBJ1-5|15
TGTGCCAGCAGTCTCAGACCCCAAGTCAATCAGCCCCAGCATTTT
CASSLRPQVNQPQHF
>-|few|TRBV7-4|TRBJ2-3|15
TGTGCCAGCAGCGCTCGACCCCCCAGGCCAGATACGCAGTATTTT
CASSARPPRPDTQYF